This T cell receptor (beta chain) came from a study of blood T cell repertoires in COVID-19. V lost 3 bases, J lost 8 bases, and 13 bases lay in between. CDR3 length equals 14 residues. Germline CDR1 is LNHDA and CDR2 is SQIVND (reference sequence). Assay: immunoSEQ multiplex PCR; the TCRdb copy retains only in-frame clones and omits some. The sample has around 120,000 clones; approximately 80% are singletons. The chain is built from TRBV19 and TRBJ2-2, with a possible D match to TRBD2 (6 bases). This receptor was identified in a man aged 35-49 years with active or convalescent COVID-19. The sequencing input was peripheral blood. CDR3 DNA: TGTGCCAGTAGTATTGGAGGGATTTCTGGGGAGCTGTTTTTT. Translation: CASSIGGISGELFF.